This paragraph covers one T cell receptor beta chain sequence. Its matching antigen is unknown. These data come from a study of T-cell memory formation after mild COVID-19. General study results and limits: The study found contracting CD4+ clones mainly in CM and EM and contracting CD8+ clones in EMRA. Later expanders leaned CD4+, whereas day 15 to 85 contracting clones were balanced CD4/CD8.

Trimming left V 1 base short and J 7 bases short, with 7 bases between. There are 12 residues in the CDR3. Germline CDR1 and CDR2: DFQATT and SNEGSKA (reference sequence). TCRdb reprocessed the 5' RACE reads with MiXCR, giving one entry per CDR3 protein. Of hundreds of thousands of distinct CDR3 sequences listed, 14% are singletons. The rearrangement links TRBV20-1 to TRBJ2-2; D gene uncertain. Sequenced input: PBMCs or a T cell subset sorted from them (not recorded which). The receptor's source is a man aged 18 to 29 who had mild COVID-19 (a few samples of this study predate the infection). Cell type and time point are not known. The CDR3 DNA reads TGCAGTGCTAGAGCGCGAGGCGGGGAGCTGTTTTTT. Translation gives CSARARGGELFF.